The 32 T cell receptor beta chains reported below all come from one sample, sequenced in a study of graft-versus-host responses after intestinal transplantation. The antigens these receptors bind are not known. The assay was immunoSEQ multiplex PCR, and TCRdb's table has in-frame clones only and misses some. The sample has 90,000 to 95,000 clones, about 93% seen once. The sequences come from unstimulated CD8+ T cells sorted from spleen or lymph node cells, collected before intestinal transplant. These receptors came from a human donor who received an intestinal transplant.

In this sample, this clone turned up once. It is unclear where the CDR3 begins or ends on the DNA, so no DNA is shown, and the CDR3 is as TCRdb lists it. The chain links TRBV27 to TRBJ2-3; the table's D call, TRBD2, has no DNA check behind it. Germline V gives CDR1 MNHEY, CDR2 SMNVEV (reference sequence). Counting both end residues, the CDR3 totals 16 amino acids. Here the CDR3 reads CASRSLAVLRTDTQYF.

This chain joins TRBV4-3 and TRBJ1-1, with D possibly being TRBD1 (5 bases). The ends were cut back, 4 bases at V and 0 bases at J, with 21 bases in the middle. This CDR3 has 18 residues. Germline V gene data show CDR1 as LGHNA and CDR2 as YSLEER. CDR3 sequence: CASSPKHRDLNMNTEAFF. DNA of the CDR3: TGCGCCAGCAGCCCGAAGCATCGGGACTTAAACATGAACACTGAAGCTTTCTTT.

V and J are TRBV5-6 and TRBJ1-1; 8 nucleotides match TRBD1. The CDR3 is 14 residues long. From germline, CDR1 is SGHDT and CDR2 YYEEEE. The junction had 13 bases not matched to a gene; V was cut back by 6 bases and J by 9 bases. The CDR3 here is CASTGQGNRNQAFF. As DNA, the CDR3 is TGTGCCAGCACAGGACAGGGCAATCGGAATCAAGCTTTCTTT.

This clone was observed a handful of times. This sequence joins TRBV6-1 and TRBJ1-4; D is perhaps TRBD1 (6 bases). V lost 1 base to trimming and J lost 7 bases, with 13 bases between them. Germline CDR1 MNHNS, CDR2 SASEGT. The length of the CDR3 is 15 residues. The CDR3 nucleotides are TGTGCCAGCAGTGAAGGGGAGGGGGGGGGTGAAAAACTGTTTTTT. The encoded protein is CASSEGEGGGEKLFF.

The V call is TRBV14, the J call TRBJ2-1, with TRBD2 matching 7 bases. The length of the CDR3 is 17 residues. Germline trimming cut 1 base from V and 6 bases from J; bases unmatched to any gene: 12. The germline V gene encodes CDR1 SGHDN and CDR2 FVKESK. DNA of the CDR3: TGTGCCAGCAGCCAAGGGCTAGCGGCCCGAATGGGCAATGAGCAGTTCTTC. This codes for CASSQGLAARMGNEQFF.

The chain recombines TRBV19 with TRBJ2-3; 10 bases align to TRBD2. CDR3 length equals 17 residues. Unmatched junction bases numbered 9, after V lost 6 bases and J lost 0 bases. Germline V gene sequence: CDR1 LNHDA, CDR2 SQIVND (reference sequence). The CDR3 loop is CASRRAGGSPSTDTQYF. The CDR3 nucleotides read TGTGCCAGTAGGCGAGCGGGGGGGTCCCCTAGCACAGATACGCAGTATTTT. Full variable domain (remainder filled in from reference TRBV19 and TRBJ2-3): DGGITQSPKYLFRKEGQNVTLSCEQNLNHDAMYWYRQDPGQGLRLIYYSQIVNDFQKGDIAEGYSVSREKKESFPLTVTSAQKNPTAFYLCASRRAGGSPSTDTQYFGPGTRLTVL.

The chain recombines TRBV5-6 with TRBJ1-4, with D possibly TRBD1 on 6 matching bases. CDR3 size: 13 residues. CDR1 and CDR2 from the germline V gene are SGHDT and YYEEEE. Trimming cost V 4 bases and J 10 bases, with 14 bases left between them. The DNA of the CDR3 is TGTGCCAGCAGCAAAAACAGGGATGGAAAACTGTTTTTT. It codes for CASSKNRDGKLFF.

The count of this clone is one. This rearrangement joins TRBV6-5 to TRBJ2-1, with TRBD1 as a possible D gene (5 bases). In germline, CDR1 is MNHEY, CDR2 SVGAGI. This CDR3 is 13 amino acids long. V lost 1 base, J lost 8 bases, and 9 bases lay in between. In DNA form, the CDR3 reads TGTGCCAGCAGTTACTTAGCAGGGTATGAGCAGTTCTTC. Translating gives CASSYLAGYEQFF.

This chain links TRBV28 with TRBJ2-1; 8 positions agree with TRBD1. V lost 4 bases, J lost 8 bases, and 10 bases stayed unmatched. The CDR3 is 15 residues long. The germline V gene has CDR1 MDHEN and CDR2 SYDVKM. CDR3 loop: CASSYGQGTGDEQFF. The CDR3, as DNA: TGTGCCAGCAGTTACGGACAGGGTACGGGGGATGAGCAGTTCTTC.

This clone was seen once. The chain has TRBV7-2 and TRBJ2-7, with TRBD1 identical over 8 bases. V trimming: 6 bases; J trimming: 2 bases; junction bases outside the gene matches: 6. The CDR3 runs 14 residues. From germline, CDR1 is SGHTA and CDR2 FQGNSA. CDR3 sequence (DNA): TGTGCCAGCAGTCACGGACAGGGAACCTACGAGCAGTACTTC. Protein: CASSHGQGTYEQYF.

The chain uses TRBV13 and TRBJ2-7; 9 positions agree with TRBD1. V trimming: 1 base; J trimming: 5 bases; junction bases outside the gene matches: 6. In germline, CDR1 is PRHDT, CDR2 FYEKMQ (reference sequence). The CDR3 loop spans 15 amino acids. CDR3 residues: CASSLVGQGFHEQYF. The CDR3 bases are TGTGCCAGCAGCTTAGTCGGACAGGGGTTCCACGAGCAGTACTTC.

The V gene is TRBV29-1, the J gene TRBJ1-4, with D possibly being TRBD1 (6 bases). Germline V lookup: CDR1 SQVTM, CDR2 ANQGSEA. The CDR3 loop spans 11 amino acids. The V end lost 7 bases, the J end lost 11 bases, and 14 bases lay between the germline ends. The CDR3, as DNA: TGCAGCGCCCAAGGGGGACCCAAACTGTTTTTT. This codes for CSAQGGPKLFF.

The chain combines TRBV13 with TRBJ2-7; possible D gene TRBD1, 5 bases. Trimming removed 1 base at V and 1 base at J, with 8 bases between. The CDR3 extends over 14 amino acids. The germline CDR1 and CDR2 sequences are PRHDT and FYEKMQ (reference sequence). CDR3 region: CASSLVGRSYEQYF. In DNA form, the CDR3 reads TGTGCCAGCAGCTTAGTGGGGCGATCCTACGAGCAGTACTTC.

This clone was detected once. The chain joins TRBV27 to TRBJ1-1, with D tentatively TRBD1 (5 bases). V lost 5 bases and J lost 1, with 8 bases in between. The CDR3 has 13 residues. Germline CDR1 is MNHEY and CDR2 is SMNVEV (reference sequence). The CDR3 DNA is TGTGCCAGCAGTCCTCAGGGGAACACTGAAGCTTTCTTT. It is translated as CASSPQGNTEAFF.

J is TRBJ2-5 and V is TRBV11-3; 8 bases fit TRBD1. CDR1 and CDR2 from the germline V gene are SGHNT and YENEEA. The CDR3 is 14 residues long. V dropped 5 bases and J dropped 4; count of bases not matched to a gene: 6. CDR3 in amino acids: CASSLETGVETQYF. CDR3 nucleotides: TGTGCCAGCAGCCTGGAGACAGGGGTAGAGACCCAGTACTTC.

This clone was seen only once. The J gene is TRBJ1-1, the V gene TRBV27; the D is unclear. The CDR3 has 14 residues. V was shortened by 2 bases and J by 5 bases, with 12 bases between the two germline ends. Germline CDR1 and CDR2: MNHEY and SMNVEV (reference sequence). DNA for the CDR3: TGTGCCAGCAGTTTACGGCCGGGTTGGACTGAAGCTTTCTTT. It codes for CASSLRPGWTEAFF.

V is TRBV18 and J is TRBJ2-2; D remains ambiguous. Trimming took 6 bases from V and 7 from J, leaving 15 bases between them. The CDR3 spans 14 residues. CDR1 and CDR2 from the germline V gene are KGHSH and LQKENI. The CDR3 region is CASSYTGTGGELFF. The CDR3 region has the DNA TGTGCCAGCTCGTACACTGGTACGGGCGGGGAGCTGTTTTTT.

The gene calls are TRBV5-5 and TRBJ1-6; 12 nucleotides match TRBD1. The germline V gene has CDR1 SGHKS and CDR2 YYEKEE (reference sequence). With 2 bases clipped from V and 5 bases from J, the junction kept 5 bases outside the gene matches. CDR3 length: 17 amino acids. The CDR3 protein is CASSLPGQGANNSPLHF. The CDR3 DNA reads as TGTGCCAGCAGCTTACCGGGACAGGGGGCAAATAATTCACCCCTCCACTTT. The whole variable domain, remainder taken from reference TRBV5-5 and TRBJ1-6, is DAGVTQSPTHLIKTRGQQVTLRCSPISGHKSVSWYQQVLGQGPQFIFQYYEKEERGRGNFPDRFSARQFPNYSSELNVNALLLGDSALYLCASSLPGQGANNSPLHFGNGTRLTVT.

The chain employs TRBV19 and TRBJ2-7; 9 bases align to TRBD1. Germline V gene data show CDR1 as LNHDA and CDR2 as SQIVND (reference sequence). Losses at the gene ends were 8 bases for V and 3 bases for J; bases not matched to a gene: 5. The CDR3 covers 13 residues. The CDR3 loop reads CASGGGQGYEQYF. The CDR3 DNA sequence: TGTGCCAGTGGGGGGGGACAGGGCTACGAGCAGTACTTC.

The J gene is TRBJ1-5, the V gene TRBV12-2; no DNA check was done on the table's D call, TRBD1. TRBV12-2 is shown as a pseudogene. The CDR3 length is 20 residues. The CDR3 nucleotides read TGTGCAAGTCGCTTAGAAAAGTTTAAGGGGATTAATAAAAACAATCAGCCCCAGCATTTT. As protein: CASRLEKFKGINKNNQPQHF.

This chain joins TRBV6-4 and TRBJ2-7; 7 nucleotides agree with TRBD1. The V segment lost 5 bases and the J segment 8 bases; nucleotides outside the gene matches: 9. Germline V lookup: CDR1 MRHNA, CDR2 SNTAGT. The CDR3 runs 13 residues. CDR3 DNA: TGTGCCAGCAGTCGGGACAGAGTCCCTCAGCAGTACTTC. It is translated as CASSRDRVPQQYF.

The chain has TRBV9 and TRBJ1-6; D not certain. V shed 4 bases and J shed 4 bases, with 12 bases lying between them. This CDR3 has 15 residues. Germline-derived CDR1 and CDR2 are SGDLS and YYNGEE. The CDR3 DNA reads TGTGCCAGCAGCAGTCAGGAATTTTATAATTCACCCCTCCACTTT. This gives the protein CASSSQEFYNSPLHF.

The gene calls are TRBV4-1 and TRBJ2-5, with 9 bases that match TRBD2. The V gene end was trimmed by 0 bases and the J gene end by 5 bases; junction bases not matched to a gene: 7. This CDR3 is 16 amino acids long. The germline CDR1 and CDR2 sequences are MGHRA and YSYEKL. CDR3 in DNA: TGCGCCAGCAGCCAAGAGGCGGGAGGGGCCATGGAGACCCAGTACTTC. Protein: CASSQEAGGAMETQYF.

The rearrangement links TRBV21-1 to TRBJ2-5; the table's D call of TRBD1 was not tested on the DNA. With the DNA end fitting TRBJ2-7 better, the J assignment may be wrong. TRBV21-1 is shown as a pseudogene. This CDR3 is 15 amino acids long. CDR3: CASNPQGRGSYEQYF. The DNA for the CDR3 is TGTGCCAGCAACCCCCAGGGCAGGGGTTCGTACGAGCAGTACTTC.

The chain uses TRBV7-9 and TRBJ2-7; TRBD2 matches 10 bases. The length of the CDR3 is 17 residues. J gave up 4 bases and V 5 bases, and 14 bases lay outside the gene matches. Germline V gives CDR1 SEHNR, CDR2 FQNEAQ (reference sequence). The CDR3 protein is CASSPPSGSSHAYEQYF. The CDR3 bases are TGTGCCAGCAGCCCCCCTAGCGGGAGCTCCCATGCTTACGAGCAGTACTTC.

This chain joins TRBV14 and TRBJ1-4, with a possible D match to TRBD1 (5 bases). V was pared by 4 bases and J by 0 bases, with 15 bases between. There are 17 residues in the CDR3. Germline lookup yields CDR1 SGHDN and CDR2 FVKESK. For the CDR3, the DNA is TGTGCCAGCAGCCGGGACGGGAGAAAGGCAACTAATGAAAAACTGTTTTTT. Translating gives CASSRDGRKATNEKLFF.

The chain recombines TRBV10-3 with TRBJ1-2, with TRBD1 matching over 10 bases. CDR1 and CDR2 (germline): ENHRY, SYGVKD. With 10 bases clipped from V and 8 bases from J, the junction kept 10 bases outside the gene matches. This CDR3 is 13 amino acids long. The CDR3 is CATYRDRGRGYTF. The CDR3 DNA sequence: TGTGCCACCTACCGGGACAGGGGTCGAGGCTACACCTTC.

The CDR3 loop reads CASSLARDWGQYF. CDR3 coding DNA: TGTGCCAGCAGTTTGGCCCGGGACTGGGGGCAGTACTTC. This rearrangement joins TRBV27 to TRBJ2-7; weak D call: TRBD2 (6 bases). The CDR3 covers 13 residues. V lost 3 bases, J lost 9 bases, and 15 bases lay in between. Germline values: CDR1 MNHEY, CDR2 SMNVEV (reference sequence).

The chain employs TRBV9 and TRBJ1-2; the D gene is possibly TRBD1 (5 bases). The V gene lost 3 bases and the J gene lost 3 bases, with 18 bases spanning the gap. The CDR3 is 16 residues long. Germline CDR1 reads SGDLS; CDR2 reads YYNGEE. The DNA for the CDR3 is TGTGCCAGCAGCGGTGGGGAGGGGATTAATTACTATGGCTACACCTTC. It is translated as CASSGGEGINYYGYTF. Variable domain in full (rest from reference TRBV9 and TRBJ1-2): DSGVTQTPKHLITATGQRVTLRCSPRSGDLSVYWYQQSLDQGLQFLIQYYNGEERAKGNILERFSAQQFPDLHSELNLSSLELGDSALYFCASSGGEGINYYGYTFGSGTRLTVV.

The J gene is TRBJ2-1, the V gene TRBV6-1, with 11 bases lining up with TRBD2. The CDR3 sequence is 16 residues long. Looked up from germline, CDR1 is MNHNS and CDR2 is SASEGT. The V segment lost 3 bases and the J segment 2 bases; nucleotides outside the gene matches: 3. CDR3 loop: CASSDKGLAAYNEQFF. The CDR3 nucleotides are TGTGCCAGCAGTGATAAGGGACTAGCGGCCTACAATGAGCAGTTCTTC.

The chain joins TRBV2 to TRBJ2-5; the D gene is possibly TRBD2 (6 bases). Trimming stripped 0 bases from V and 7 bases from J, with 24 bases between. Germline V gives CDR1 SNHLY, CDR2 FYNNEI. CDR3 length: 18 amino acids. The CDR3 region has the DNA TGTGCCAGCAGTGAAGCGCTTCCAGGGAGGCTCACGCCAGGGACCCAGTACTTC. This translates into CASSEALPGRLTPGTQYF.

The chain employs TRBV9 and TRBJ1-3; 8 nucleotides match TRBD1. Germline V gives CDR1 SGDLS, CDR2 YYNGEE. Losses at the gene ends were 2 bases for V and 7 bases for J; bases not matched to a gene: 8. This CDR3 is 15 amino acids long. CDR3 in amino acids: CASSVTGDFGNTIYF. CDR3 bases: TGTGCCAGCAGCGTGACAGGGGACTTTGGGAACACCATATATTTT.